The clone carrying this T cell receptor (beta chain) was detected once. The PCR had 60 Vbeta and 13 Jbeta primers. The repertoire was sequenced with immunoSEQ multiplex PCR; TCRdb's copy has only in-frame clones and lacks some. The sample has approximately 91,000 clones, more than 55% seen once; the top ten hold 2% to 2.5%. These data originate in a study of cytomegalovirus exposure and HLA in healthy donors. Recording of this donor's CMV serostatus was not done. Trimming cost V 0 bases and J 5 bases, with 6 bases left between them. CDR1 and CDR2 from the germline V gene are SGHRS and YFSETQ. CDR3 size: 14 residues.

The chain recombines TRBV5-1 with TRBJ1-6; D remains unclear. Sequenced: PBMCs. The clonotype originates from a human donor in good health. CDR3 nucleotide sequence: TGCGCCAGCAGCTTGGACAGAAATAATTCACCCCTCCACTTT. Encoded protein: CASSLDRNNSPLHF.